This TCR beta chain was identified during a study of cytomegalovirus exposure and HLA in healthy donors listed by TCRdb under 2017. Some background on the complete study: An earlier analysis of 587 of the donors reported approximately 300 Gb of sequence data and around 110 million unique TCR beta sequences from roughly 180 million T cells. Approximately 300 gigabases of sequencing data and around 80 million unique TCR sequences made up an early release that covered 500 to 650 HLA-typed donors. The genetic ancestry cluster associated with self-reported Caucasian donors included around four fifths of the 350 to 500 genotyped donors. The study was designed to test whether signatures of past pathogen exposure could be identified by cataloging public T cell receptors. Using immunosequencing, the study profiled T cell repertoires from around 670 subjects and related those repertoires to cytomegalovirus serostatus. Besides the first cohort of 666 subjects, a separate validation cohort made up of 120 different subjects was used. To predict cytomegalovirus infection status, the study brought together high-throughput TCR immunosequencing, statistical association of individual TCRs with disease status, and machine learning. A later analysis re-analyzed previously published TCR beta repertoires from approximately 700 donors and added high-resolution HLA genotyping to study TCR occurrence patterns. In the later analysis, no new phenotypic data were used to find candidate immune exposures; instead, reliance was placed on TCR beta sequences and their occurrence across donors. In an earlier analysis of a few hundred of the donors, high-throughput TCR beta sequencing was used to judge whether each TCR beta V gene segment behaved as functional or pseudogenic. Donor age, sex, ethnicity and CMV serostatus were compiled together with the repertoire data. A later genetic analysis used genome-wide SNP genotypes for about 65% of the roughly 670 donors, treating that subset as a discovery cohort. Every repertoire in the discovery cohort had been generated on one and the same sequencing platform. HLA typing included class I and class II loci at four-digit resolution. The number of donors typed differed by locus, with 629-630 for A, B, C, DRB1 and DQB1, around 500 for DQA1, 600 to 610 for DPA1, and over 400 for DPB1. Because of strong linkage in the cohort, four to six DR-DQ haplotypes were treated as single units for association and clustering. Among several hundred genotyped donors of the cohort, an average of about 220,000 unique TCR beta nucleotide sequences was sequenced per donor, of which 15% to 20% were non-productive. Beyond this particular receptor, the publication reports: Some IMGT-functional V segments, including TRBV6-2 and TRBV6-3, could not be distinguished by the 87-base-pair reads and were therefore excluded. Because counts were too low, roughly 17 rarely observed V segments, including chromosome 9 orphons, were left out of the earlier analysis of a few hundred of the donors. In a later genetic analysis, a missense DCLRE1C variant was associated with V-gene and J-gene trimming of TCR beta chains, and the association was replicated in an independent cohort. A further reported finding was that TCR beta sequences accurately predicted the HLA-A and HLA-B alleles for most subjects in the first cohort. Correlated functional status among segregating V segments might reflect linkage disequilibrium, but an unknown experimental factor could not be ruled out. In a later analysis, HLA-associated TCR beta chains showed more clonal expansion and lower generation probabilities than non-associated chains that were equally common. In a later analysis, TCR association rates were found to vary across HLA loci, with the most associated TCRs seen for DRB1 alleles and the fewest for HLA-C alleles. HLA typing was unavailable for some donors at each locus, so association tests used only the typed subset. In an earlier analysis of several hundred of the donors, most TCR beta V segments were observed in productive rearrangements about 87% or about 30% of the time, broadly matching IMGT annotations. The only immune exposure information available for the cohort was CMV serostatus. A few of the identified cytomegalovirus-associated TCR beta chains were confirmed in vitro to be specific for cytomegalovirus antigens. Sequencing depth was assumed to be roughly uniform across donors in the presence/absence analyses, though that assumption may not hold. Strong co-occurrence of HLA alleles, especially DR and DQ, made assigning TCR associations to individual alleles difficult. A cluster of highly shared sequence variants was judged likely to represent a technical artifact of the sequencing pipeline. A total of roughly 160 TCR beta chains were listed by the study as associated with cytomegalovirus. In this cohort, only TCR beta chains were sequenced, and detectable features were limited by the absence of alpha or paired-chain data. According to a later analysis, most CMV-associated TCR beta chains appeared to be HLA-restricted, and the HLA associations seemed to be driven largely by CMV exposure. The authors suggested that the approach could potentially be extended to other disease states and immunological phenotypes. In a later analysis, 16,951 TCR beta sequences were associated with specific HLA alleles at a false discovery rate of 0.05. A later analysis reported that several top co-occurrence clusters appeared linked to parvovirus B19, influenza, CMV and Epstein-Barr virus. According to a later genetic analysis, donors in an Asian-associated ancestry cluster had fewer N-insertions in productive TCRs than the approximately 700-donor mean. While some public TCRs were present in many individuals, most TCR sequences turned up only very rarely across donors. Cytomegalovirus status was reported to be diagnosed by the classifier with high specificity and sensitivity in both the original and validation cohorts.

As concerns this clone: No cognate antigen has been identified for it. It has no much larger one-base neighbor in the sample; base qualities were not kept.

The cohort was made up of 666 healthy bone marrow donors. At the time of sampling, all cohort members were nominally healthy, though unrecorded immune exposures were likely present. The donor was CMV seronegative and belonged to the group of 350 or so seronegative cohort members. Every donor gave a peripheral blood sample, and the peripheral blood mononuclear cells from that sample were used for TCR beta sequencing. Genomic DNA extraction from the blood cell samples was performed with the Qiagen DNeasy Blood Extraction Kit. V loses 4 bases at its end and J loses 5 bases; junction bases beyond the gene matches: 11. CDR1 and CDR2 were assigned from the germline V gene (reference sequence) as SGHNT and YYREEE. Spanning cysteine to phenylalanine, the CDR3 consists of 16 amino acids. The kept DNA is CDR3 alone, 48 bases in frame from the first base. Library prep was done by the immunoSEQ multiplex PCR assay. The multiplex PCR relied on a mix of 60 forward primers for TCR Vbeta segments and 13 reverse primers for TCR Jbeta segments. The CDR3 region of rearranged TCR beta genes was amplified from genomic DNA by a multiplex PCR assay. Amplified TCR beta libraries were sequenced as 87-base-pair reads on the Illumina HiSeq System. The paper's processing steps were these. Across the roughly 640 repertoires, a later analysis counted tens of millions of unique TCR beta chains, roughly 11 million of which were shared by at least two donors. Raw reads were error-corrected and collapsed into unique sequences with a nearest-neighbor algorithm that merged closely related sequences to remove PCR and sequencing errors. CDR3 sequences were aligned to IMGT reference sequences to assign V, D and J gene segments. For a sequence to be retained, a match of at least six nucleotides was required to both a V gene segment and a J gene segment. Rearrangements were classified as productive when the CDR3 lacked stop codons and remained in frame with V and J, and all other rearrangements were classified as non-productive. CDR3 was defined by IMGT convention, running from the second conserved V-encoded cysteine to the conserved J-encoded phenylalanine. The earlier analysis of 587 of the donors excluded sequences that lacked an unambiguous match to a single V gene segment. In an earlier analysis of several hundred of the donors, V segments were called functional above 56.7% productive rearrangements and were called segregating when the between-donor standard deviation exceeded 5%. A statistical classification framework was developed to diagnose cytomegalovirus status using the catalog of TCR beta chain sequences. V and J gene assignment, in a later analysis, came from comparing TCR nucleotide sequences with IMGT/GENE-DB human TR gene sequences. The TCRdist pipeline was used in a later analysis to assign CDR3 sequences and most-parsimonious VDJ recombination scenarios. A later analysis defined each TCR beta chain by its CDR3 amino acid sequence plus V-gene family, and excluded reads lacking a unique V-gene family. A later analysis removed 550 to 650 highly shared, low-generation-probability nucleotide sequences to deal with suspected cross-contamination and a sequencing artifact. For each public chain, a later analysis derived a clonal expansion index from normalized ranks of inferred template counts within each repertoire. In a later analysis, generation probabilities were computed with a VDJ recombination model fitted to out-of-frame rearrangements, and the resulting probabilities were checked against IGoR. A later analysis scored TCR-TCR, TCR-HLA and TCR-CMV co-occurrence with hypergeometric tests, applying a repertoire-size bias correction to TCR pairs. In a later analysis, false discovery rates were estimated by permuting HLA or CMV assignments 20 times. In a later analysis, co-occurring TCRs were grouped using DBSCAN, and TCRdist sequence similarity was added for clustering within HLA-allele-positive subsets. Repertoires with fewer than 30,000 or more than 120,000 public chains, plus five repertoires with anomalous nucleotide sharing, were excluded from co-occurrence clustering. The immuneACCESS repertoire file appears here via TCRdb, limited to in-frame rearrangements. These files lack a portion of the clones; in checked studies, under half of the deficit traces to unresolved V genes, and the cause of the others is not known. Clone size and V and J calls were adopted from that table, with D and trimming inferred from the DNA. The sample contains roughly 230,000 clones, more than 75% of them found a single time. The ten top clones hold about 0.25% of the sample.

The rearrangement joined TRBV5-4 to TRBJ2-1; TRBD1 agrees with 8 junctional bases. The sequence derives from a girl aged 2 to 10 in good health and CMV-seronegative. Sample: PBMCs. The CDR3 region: CASSHYYRGLHNEQFF. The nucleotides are TGTGCCAGCAGCCATTATTACAGGGGGTTGCACAATGAGCAGTTCTTC.